The clone carrying this T cell receptor beta chain was found a few times. Its cognate antigen is unknown. The data stem from a study of beta chain features in type 1 diabetes. Study-level information: In age, gender and cell yields, patients were similar to healthy donors. Study results and limitations: People with Type 1 diabetes carried modestly yet significantly shorter TCRB CDR3s in all four CD4+ subsets.

Sequencing targeted expressed TCRB transcripts, as all isolated RNA had been reverse transcribed. The assay was immunoSEQ multiplex PCR, and TCRdb's table has in-frame clones only and misses some. The table shows more than 150,000 clones, with about 13% occurring only once. There was one heparinised blood draw per donor, averaging about 120 mL. V shed 0 bases and J 5 bases; nucleotides not matched to a gene: 5. Germline V gene sequence: CDR1 LGHNA, CDR2 YSLEER. The CDR3 sequence is 15 residues long. Sample: central memory CD4+ T cells from blood. This chain joins TRBV4-3 and TRBJ2-7, with 9 bases fitting TRBD1. This receptor was identified in a woman between 18 and 29 years old in good health. In nucleotides, the CDR3 is TGCGCCAGCAGCCAAGATCGTAGGACAGGGGACGAGCAGTACTTC. Its protein is CASSQDRRTGDEQYF.